This record looks at one T cell receptor beta chain sequence and its context. Its antigen is currently not known. Per-base quality was not reported, and no clone a single base away is much larger than it. Other DNA sequences in this specimen translate into the identical CDR3. The data were obtained in a study of blood T cell repertoires in COVID-19 (dated by TCRdb to about 2020). A note on the overall study: The collaborator samples originated in the United States, Italy and Spain and spanned the acute and convalescent phases of COVID-19. Where HLA class I and class II types were available, the types were taken from metadata supplied by the sample provider, not from assay-based typing. The material from the prospective study consisted of cDNA or gDNA derived from T cells, B-cell-depleted T cells, or PBMCs. The repertoires were released in a freely available public database meant as a resource for research on the immune response to SARS-CoV-2. Sample metadata almost always included a de-identified subject ID, COVID-19 status, age in years and sex. Subjects who had been exposed to COVID-19, were actively infected with it, or had recovered from it provided the deeply sampled blood TCRbeta repertoires that made up the dataset. The samples were drawn from the first 160 participants of the ongoing ImmuneRACE study and from some 1,300 subjects provided by 6 global collaborators. Paper-wide results and their limitations: How much clinical and demographic metadata was included differed by source and by participant, and the metadata was provided uncurated.

At the junction V is shortened by 3 bases and J by 6 bases; bases outside the gene matches: 24. From a lookup of the germline V gene, CDR1 and CDR2 are SGHDN and FVKESK. The CDR3 numbers 20 residues from cysteine through phenylalanine. Only CDR3 DNA remains: 60 bases, in frame from the first base. TCRbeta CDR3 regions were amplified from genomic DNA using the immunoSEQ Assay, a bias-controlled multiplex PCR. Under the source paper's analysis protocol: The number of nucleated cells in each sample was estimated from the amplification of reference gene primers within the assay. Sequence reads were collapsed and filtered to measure the absolute abundance of every unique TCRbeta CDR3 rearrangement. For each sample, productive Simpson clonality was calculated by taking the square root of Simpson's diversity index across productive rearrangements. The source is immuneACCESS, and TCRdb retained only in-frame sequences with V and J called. Part of the clones is not carried over; for the studies checked, unresolved V genes explain less than half of this, and the remainder is unexplained. For V, J and clone size, that table is used; D and trimming come from the DNA. Here the sample has 150,000 to 200,000 clones; around 86% occur a single time. The ten largest make up roughly 0.99% of the sample.

The collaborating institutions used their own protocols to collect whole blood in K2EDTA tubes. Collaborator samples were shipped for TCRbeta analysis as frozen whole blood, isolated PBMCs, or DNA extracted from either sample type. The sample comprised peripheral blood. The clonotype comes from a young man with acute or convalescent COVID-19. The V gene is TRBV14 and the J gene is TRBJ2-5; TRBD1 matches 8 bases in the middle. The CDR3 corresponds to CASSQPKKKWGQGAVKTQYF. The sequenced DNA is TGTGCCAGCAGCCAGCCGAAAAAAAAATGGGGGCAGGGGGCTGTGAAGACCCAGTACTTC.